This TCR beta chain stems from a study of T cell responses to AZD1222 COVID-19 vaccine. Measured with immunoSEQ multiplex PCR; TCRdb has only the in-frame clones, and not every one. The data contain about 150,000 clones, around nine tenths of them singletons. Turning to this clone: What it binds is not known. Other DNA variants within this sample encode the same CDR3.

Whole-study results and caveats: Clonal diversity was possibly underestimated; the donors were predominantly white British and more often female. Spike-wide coverage was observed for vaccine-associated CD4 TCRs, with dominant responses at 160-218 and 743-854.

The germline CDR1 and CDR2 sequences are SGHVS and FNYEAQ. CDR3 length equals 15 residues. Trimming at V came to 4 bases and at J to 3 bases, leaving 5 bases not matched to a gene. J is TRBJ1-5 and V is TRBV7-6; 8 bases are shared with TRBD1. This TCR was sampled from an adult in good health. The source was peripheral blood, collected on day 0 of MenACWY control vaccination. CDR3 loop: CASSSGQGANQPQHF. As DNA, the CDR3 is TGTGCCAGCAGCTCAGGACAGGGTGCCAATCAGCCCCAGCATTTT.